The next 15 T cell receptor beta chains were all read from a single sample in a study of regulatory T cells in long-lasting Graves disease. The time point: newly diagnosed GD, antithyroid drugs for less than 3 months. Generation of the TCR library employed RNA extracted from PBMCs. CDR3 regions were amplified by Arm-PCR using iRepertoire HTBI primers to build TCR beta libraries. A single record per CDR3 protein comes from TCRdb applying MiXCR to the multiplex PCR reads. The sample carries hundreds of thousands of distinct CDR3 sequences, roughly 15% recorded once. These same records also appear under a second study, on T cells in Graves' hyperthyroidism and ophthalmopathy.

The starting material was peripheral blood mononuclear cells (PBMCs), obtained at new diagnosis, from a patient treated with antithyroid drugs. The receptors derive from a woman in her 30s with Graves disease.

The J gene is TRBJ2-3, the V gene TRBV5-1, with D possibly matching TRBD2 (5 bases). This CDR3 comprises 16 residues. The V gene lost 7 bases and the J gene lost 0 bases, with 18 bases spanning the gap. Looked up from germline, CDR1 is SGHRS and CDR2 is YFSETQ. CDR3 bases: TGCGCCAGCGGGTCCCGGGGAGATATTAGCACAGATACGCAGTATTTT. This gives the protein CASGSRGDISTDTQYF.

The chain combines TRBV25-1 with TRBJ2-5, with D maybe TRBD1 (5 bases). The CDR3 consists of 16 residues. Trimming shortened V by 5 bases and J by 5 bases, and 21 bases separated the two germline ends. CDR1 and CDR2 from the germline V gene are MGHDK and SYGVNS. The CDR3 region is CASSRKSDGSGETQYF. As DNA, the CDR3 is TGTGCCAGCAGTAGAAAAAGCGACGGGTCAGGGGAGACCCAGTACTTC.

This chain uses TRBV7-2 with TRBJ1-2; D is ambiguous. From germline, CDR1 is SGHTA and CDR2 FQGNSA. CDR3 length: 13 amino acids. V shed 5 bases and J shed 2 bases, with 9 bases lying between them. The CDR3 DNA follows: TGTGCCAGCAGCCCACAGCGAAACTATGGCTACACCTTC. As protein: CASSPQRNYGYTF.

This clonotype was counted a few times. A much larger clone differs from this one at a single base, so this may be a read error. The chain has TRBV7-3 and TRBJ2-1; no reliable D call. Looked up from germline, CDR1 is SGHTA and CDR2 is FQGTGA. V was trimmed by 0 bases and J by 6 bases, leaving 6 bases between them. The CDR3 is 13 residues long. CDR3 in DNA: TGTGCCAGCAGCTTAACGTTGGTCAATGAGCAGTTCTTC. Its translation: CASSLTLVNEQFF.

Points on this clonotype: With a much larger clone just one base away, this may be a read error. The chain has TRBV10-1 and TRBJ2-1; D possibly corresponds to TRBD1 (6 bases). Deletions cut 5 bases from V and 12 bases from J, with 14 bases between. CDR1 WNHNN and CDR2 SYGVQD come from the germline V gene (reference sequence). The CDR3 runs to 12 residues. CDR3 DNA: TGCGCCAGCAGTCCTACAGGGTATGGGCAGTTCTTC. Its translation is CASSPTGYGQFF.

The chain links TRBV7-9 to TRBJ1-4; 7 nucleotides align to TRBD1. This CDR3 has 14 residues. Germline CDR1 SEHNR, CDR2 FQNEAQ (reference sequence). V shed 5 bases and J 8 bases; nucleotides not matched to a gene: 8. The DNA for the CDR3 is TGTGCCAGCAGCCTGGGGAGGGACAGCGAAAAACTGTTTTTT. The encoded protein is CASSLGRDSEKLFF.

V and J are TRBV29-1 and TRBJ1-2, with TRBD1 identical over 10 bases. Trimming took 5 bases from V and 4 from J; bases not matched to a gene: 7. Germline V gene data show CDR1 as SQVTM and CDR2 as ANQGSEA. The CDR3 runs to 14 residues. The chain's CDR3 is CSVFGTGARYGYTF. As DNA, the CDR3 is TGCAGCGTTTTTGGGACAGGGGCCCGCTATGGCTACACCTTC.

This clonotype was recorded many times. This chain joins TRBV7-9 and TRBJ2-2; TRBD1 might be the D (6 bases). Trimming took 7 bases from V and 7 from J, leaving 16 bases between them. CDR1 is SEHNR, CDR2 FQNEAQ, per germline (reference sequence). The length of the CDR3 is 14 residues. The CDR3 is CASKDRNNIGELFF. As DNA, the CDR3 is TGTGCCAGCAAAGACAGGAATAATATCGGGGAGCTGTTTTTT.

This clonotype was detected ten times or more. This chain connects TRBV3-1 to TRBJ2-5; perhaps TRBD2 as D (6 bases). The CDR3 runs 14 residues. Trimming took 1 base from V and 5 from J, leaving 11 bases between them. The germline CDR1 and CDR2 sequences are LGHDT and YNNKEL (reference sequence). The CDR3 nucleotides read TGTGCCAGCAGCCAAGGAAGAGGAGGGGAGACCCAGTACTTC. This translates into CASSQGRGGETQYF.

This clonotype was seen more than once but under ten times. The chain joins TRBV19 to TRBJ2-2, with 11 bases lining up with TRBD2. In germline, CDR1 is LNHDA, CDR2 SQIVND (reference sequence). The ends lost 10 bases at V and 4 bases at J; junction bases unmatched: 8. The CDR3 consists of 15 residues. This chain's CDR3 is CATGRLAGSTGELFF. The CDR3, as DNA: TGTGCCACGGGGAGACTAGCGGGAAGCACCGGGGAGCTGTTTTTT. The whole variable domain, filled in from reference TRBV19 and TRBJ2-2, reads DGGITQSPKYLFRKEGQNVTLSCEQNLNHDAMYWYRQDPGQGLRLIYYSQIVNDFQKGDIAEGYSVSREKKESFPLTVTSAQKNPTAFYLCATGRLAGSTGELFFGEGSRLTVL.

This clonotype was found a few times. The chain carries TRBV19 and TRBJ2-2, with D possibly being TRBD1 or TRBD2 (5 bases each). Trimming stripped 5 bases from V and 9 bases from J, with 16 bases between. Looked up from germline, CDR1 is LNHDA and CDR2 is SQIVND (reference sequence). This CDR3 contains 14 residues. The CDR3 loop is CASSSGTESRELFF. The CDR3 bases are TGTGCCAGTAGTTCCGGGACGGAATCGAGGGAGCTGTTTTTT. Looking up the rest from reference TRBV19 and TRBJ2-2 gives the full variable domain: DGGITQSPKYLFRKEGQNVTLSCEQNLNHDAMYWYRQDPGQGLRLIYYSQIVNDFQKGDIAEGYSVSREKKESFPLTVTSAQKNPTAFYLCASSSGTESRELFFGEGSRLTVL.

The chain combines TRBV6-1 with TRBJ2-5; D is unresolved. V gave up 2 bases and J gave up 7 bases, with 8 bases separating them. The germline gives CDR1 MNHNS, CDR2 SASEGT. This CDR3 is 12 amino acids long. The CDR3 spells CASSETWATQYF. For the CDR3, the DNA is TGTGCCAGCAGTGAAACATGGGCGACCCAGTACTTC.

This clonotype came up many times. The chain couples TRBV12-3 or TRBV12-4 to TRBJ2-1; 8 nucleotides line up with TRBD2. This CDR3 spans 12 amino acids. V gave up 6 bases and J gave up 14 bases; unmatched junction bases: 9. The CDR3 here is CASRGGTRPKFF. As DNA, the CDR3 is TGTGCCAGCAGGGGGGGGACTAGACCGAAGTTCTTC.

This clonotype was observed many times. The V gene is TRBV7-8, the J gene TRBJ2-3; D unclear. Looked up from germline, CDR1 is SGHVS and CDR2 is FQNEAQ. V lost 5 bases and J 15 bases, leaving 27 bases between the germline ends. This CDR3 is 15 amino acids long. This CDR3 is CASSPTRFGRAHHYF. The CDR3 DNA reads TGTGCCAGCAGCCCAACCCGCTTCGGAAGGGCCCATCACTATTTT.

This clonotype was observed a handful of times. The chain joins TRBV5-6 to TRBJ1-5, with TRBD1 matching 8 bases. In germline, CDR1 is SGHDT, CDR2 YYEEEE. The CDR3 is made up of 14 amino acids. V lost 7 bases to trimming and J lost 5 bases; unmatched junction nucleotides: 8. CDR3 sequence: CASLKTGADQPQHF. CDR3 sequence (DNA): TGTGCCAGCCTAAAGACAGGGGCGGATCAGCCCCAGCATTTT. Supplemented by reference TRBV5-6 and TRBJ1-5, the full variable domain reads DAGVTQSPTHLIKTRGQQVTLRCSPKSGHDTVSWYQQALGQGPQFIFQYYEEEERQRGNFPDRFSGHQFPNYSSELNVNALLLGDSALYLCASLKTGADQPQHFGDGTRLSIL.